This note documents a single T cell receptor beta chain sequence. Its antigen is unknown. Clones were sequenced by immunoSEQ multiplex PCR, and TCRdb holds only the in-frame ones, with some missing. The sample lists about 330,000 clones; about 90% were seen once. Germline-derived CDR1 and CDR2 are SGHTA and FQGTGA. The CDR3 has 15 amino acids. V lost 4 bases and J 2 bases, leaving 13 bases between the germline ends. Specified treatment: roughly 18 received Ad26.COV2.S at low or high dose, single or two shots; roughly 5 received placebo; per-sample allocation not given. Sample collection was performed on day 63 after the first vaccine or placebo injection. The data derive from a study of Ad26.COV2.S vaccination and SARS-CoV-2 variants. Study-wide results and limits: Recipients of vaccine and of placebo showed similar breadth of their non-spike TCR repertoires.

Source: peripheral blood, taken in a trial of Ad26.COV2.S vaccine versus placebo. The J gene is TRBJ2-3, the V gene TRBV7-3, with a tentative D call TRBD2 (5 bases). The receptor was isolated from a person aged 18 to 59 who received the Ad26.COV2.S COVID-19 vaccine or a placebo. The CDR3 DNA follows: TGTGCCAGCAGCTCCCCGGGATACTCCACAGATACGCAGTATTTT. Translated, it gives CASSSPGYSTDTQYF. The whole variable domain, remainder taken from reference TRBV7-3 and TRBJ2-3, is GAGVSQTPSNKVTEKGKYVELRCDPISGHTALYWYRQSLGQGPEFLIYFQGTGAADDSGLPNDRFFAVRPEGSVSTLKIQRTERGDSAVYLCASSSPGYSTDTQYFGPGTRLTVL.